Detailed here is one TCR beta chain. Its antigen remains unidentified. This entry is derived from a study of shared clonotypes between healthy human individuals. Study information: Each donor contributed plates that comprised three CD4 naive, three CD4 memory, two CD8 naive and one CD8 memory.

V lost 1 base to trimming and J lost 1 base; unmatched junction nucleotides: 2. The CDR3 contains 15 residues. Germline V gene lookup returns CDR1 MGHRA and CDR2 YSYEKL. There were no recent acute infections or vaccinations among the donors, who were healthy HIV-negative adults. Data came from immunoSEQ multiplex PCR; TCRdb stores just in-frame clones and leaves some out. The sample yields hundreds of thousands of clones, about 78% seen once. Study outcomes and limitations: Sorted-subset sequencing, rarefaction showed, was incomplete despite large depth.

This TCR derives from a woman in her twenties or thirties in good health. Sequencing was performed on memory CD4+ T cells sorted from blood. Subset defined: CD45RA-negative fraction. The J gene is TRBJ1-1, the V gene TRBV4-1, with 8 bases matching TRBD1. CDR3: CASSQGDRKNTEAFF. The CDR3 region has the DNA TGCGCCAGCAGCCAAGGGGACAGGAAGAACACTGAAGCTTTCTTT.